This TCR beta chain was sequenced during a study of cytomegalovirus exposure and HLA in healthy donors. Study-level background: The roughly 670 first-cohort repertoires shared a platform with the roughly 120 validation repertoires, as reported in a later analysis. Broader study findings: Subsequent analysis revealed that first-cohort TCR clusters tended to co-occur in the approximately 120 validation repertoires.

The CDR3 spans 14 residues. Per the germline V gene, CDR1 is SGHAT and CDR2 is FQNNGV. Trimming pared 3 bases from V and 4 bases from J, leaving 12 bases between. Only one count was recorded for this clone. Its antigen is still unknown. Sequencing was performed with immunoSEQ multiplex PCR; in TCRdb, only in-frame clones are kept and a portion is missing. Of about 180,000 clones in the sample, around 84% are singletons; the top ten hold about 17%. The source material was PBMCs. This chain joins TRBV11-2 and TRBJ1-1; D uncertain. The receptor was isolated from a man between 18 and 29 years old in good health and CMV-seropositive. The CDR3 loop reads CASSLRRLSTEAFF. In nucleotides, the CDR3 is TGTGCCAGCAGCTTGAGGCGGCTTTCCACTGAAGCTTTCTTT.